Below are 22 T cell receptor beta chains sequenced from a single sample in a study of PD-L1 blockade in urothelial cancer. Here immunoSEQ multiplex PCR was the method, and the copy in TCRdb shows in-frame clones only, minus some. This sample has about 40,000 clones; approximately 85% occur once, and the top ten carry roughly 2.5%. The time point was: peripheral blood 6 weeks after treatment start. The sample in question was PBMCs, obtained around atezolizumab (anti-PD-L1) treatment. These receptors were collected from a man aged 70-80 years with urothelial cancer.

This sequence joins TRBV4-1 and TRBJ2-7; 7 positions agree with TRBD1. Germline V lookup: CDR1 MGHRA, CDR2 YSYEKL. This CDR3 comprises 17 residues. V gave up 1 base and J gave up 0 bases; unmatched junction bases: 9. CDR3 DNA sequence: TGCGCCAGCAGCCAAGGATCTGGGACAGCTAGCTCCTACGAGCAGTACTTC. Amino acid sequence: CASSQGSGTASSYEQYF.

The rearrangement uses TRBV14 and TRBJ2-1, with 8 bases identical to TRBD1. The CDR3 spans 17 residues. The germline gives CDR1 SGHDN, CDR2 FVKESK. V was clipped by 2 bases and J by 2 bases; unmatched bases: 8. CDR3 region: CASSQNRGNPPYNEQFF. As DNA, the CDR3 is TGTGCCAGCAGCCAAAACAGGGGGAATCCCCCCTACAATGAGCAGTTCTTC.

The rearrangement links TRBV5-1 to TRBJ2-6; TRBD2 aligns across 10 bases. Trimming cost V 3 bases and J 0 bases; bases outside gene matches: 0. In germline, CDR1 is SGHRS, CDR2 YFSETQ. This CDR3 comprises 16 residues. This chain's CDR3 is CASSWTSGSGANVLTF. Here the CDR3 DNA reads TGCGCCAGCAGCTGGACTAGCGGCTCTGGGGCCAACGTCCTGACTTTC.

This chain connects TRBV11-3 to TRBJ2-3, with 7 bases identical to TRBD2. Germline V gives CDR1 SGHNT, CDR2 YENEEA. V shed 1 base and J 9 bases; nucleotides not matched to a gene: 10. This CDR3 is 15 amino acids long. CDR3 sequence reads: CASSLVGGSVHTQYF. The CDR3 DNA is TGTGCCAGCAGCTTAGTGGGCGGGAGCGTTCACACGCAGTATTTT.

This chain joins TRBV11-2 and TRBJ2-2; tentatively, D is TRBD1 (6 bases). V was clipped by 6 bases and J by 3 bases, with 11 bases between them. There are 14 residues in the CDR3. Germline V gene data show CDR1 as SGHAT and CDR2 as FQNNGV. The CDR3 nucleotides are TGTGCCAGCAGGCCTAACAGGGACACCGGGGAGCTGTTTTTT. It is translated as CASRPNRDTGELFF.

The gene calls are TRBV29-1 and TRBJ2-5; 7 positions agree with TRBD1. The V gene's germline CDR1 is SQVTM and CDR2 ANQGSEA. The CDR3 sequence is 12 residues long. V dropped 4 bases and J dropped 5; count of bases not matched to a gene: 4. Here the CDR3 reads CSVGEGAETQYF. Here the CDR3 DNA reads TGCAGCGTTGGAGAGGGGGCCGAGACCCAGTACTTC.

This chain joins TRBV5-6 and TRBJ1-2; no definite D call. This CDR3 comprises 16 residues. CDR1 and CDR2 (germline): SGHDT, YYEEEE. Trimming took 0 bases from V and 1 from J, leaving 13 bases between them. The CDR3 loop is CASSLVAPRGNYGYTF. In DNA, the CDR3 is TGTGCCAGCAGCTTGGTGGCGCCCCGGGGTAACTATGGCTACACCTTC. Drawing the rest from reference TRBV5-6 and TRBJ1-2, the complete variable domain is DAGVTQSPTHLIKTRGQQVTLRCSPKSGHDTVSWYQQALGQGPQFIFQYYEEEERQRGNFPDRFSGHQFPNYSSELNVNALLLGDSALYLCASSLVAPRGNYGYTFGSGTRLTVV.

The table lists this clone with a count of one. The chain is built from TRBV11-2 and TRBJ2-2, with 9 bases aligning to TRBD1. This CDR3 has 16 residues. The germline V gene has CDR1 SGHAT and CDR2 FQNNGV. The V and J ends lost 4 bases and 6 bases, in that order; junction bases with no gene match: 9. The CDR3 DNA sequence: TGTGCCAGCAGCTGGGTACAGGGGGCTCGTCCCGGGGAGCTGTTTTTT. This translates into CASSWVQGARPGELFF.

This clone was detected only a few times. Its ends do not fully match the called genes, so a read error is possible. The genes are TRBV7-7 and TRBJ2-5; 7 nucleotides align to TRBD1. The germline CDR1 and CDR2 sequences are SSHAT and FNYEAQ (reference sequence). The CDR3 length is 15 residues. The CDR3 DNA sequence: TGTGCTAGCAGTTTTCGACAGGGAGTTGGAGAGACCCAGTACTTC. Encoded protein: CASSFRQGVGETQYF.

V usage is TRBV10-3 and J usage is TRBJ1-2, with TRBD1 identical over 7 bases. CDR1 and CDR2 (germline): ENHRY, SYGVKD. This CDR3 region has 16 residues. Trimming cost V 2 bases and J 8 bases; bases outside gene matches: 14. CDR3 amino acids: CAISEDREATFGGYTF. CDR3 coding DNA: TGTGCCATCAGTGAGGACAGGGAGGCGACCTTTGGGGGCTACACCTTC.

The J gene is TRBJ2-1, the V gene TRBV5-4, with 12 positions matching TRBD2. The V segment lost 4 bases and the J segment 4 bases; nucleotides outside the gene matches: 6. The CDR3 is 16 amino acids. The germline gives CDR1 SGHNT, CDR2 YYREEE (reference sequence). This CDR3 is CASSPNLAGGYNEQFF. The CDR3 region has the DNA TGTGCCAGCAGCCCCAATCTAGCGGGAGGGTACAATGAGCAGTTCTTC.

V is TRBV6-5 and J is TRBJ1-4; D unclear. Germline V gene lookup returns CDR1 MNHEY and CDR2 SVGAGI. V was shortened by 0 bases and J by 7 bases, with 12 bases between the two germline ends. The CDR3 extends over 15 amino acids. CDR3 in DNA: TGTGCCAGCAGTTACTCGAGGGTAGGGAGTGAAAAACTGTTTTTT. This translates into CASSYSRVGSEKLFF.

The V gene is TRBV10-1, the J gene TRBJ2-1, with 9 nucleotides matching TRBD2. V lost 3 bases and J lost 2; bases outside the gene matches: 8. The germline gives CDR1 WNHNN, CDR2 SYGVQD (reference sequence). CDR3 length: 17 amino acids. CDR3 bases: TGCGCCAGCAGTGATTCCCAGCGGGAGGTACCCTACAATGAGCAGTTCTTC. Protein product: CASSDSQREVPYNEQFF.

In this sample, this clone turned up once. Here the CDR3 DNA reads TGTGCCAGCAGTGACCGACAGAACACCGGGGAGCTGTTTTTT. Amino acid sequence: CASSDRQNTGELFF. V and J are TRBV6-1 and TRBJ2-2; D uncertain. The CDR3 covers 14 residues. The germline V gene encodes CDR1 MNHNS and CDR2 SASEGT. With 3 bases removed from V and 1 base from J, the gap between germline ends came to 6 bases.

The CDR3 sequence: CASSRVNPLFNEQFF. DNA of the CDR3: TGTGCCAGCAGCCGGGTAAACCCCCTATTCAATGAGCAGTTCTTC. The V call is TRBV6-6, the J call TRBJ2-1; D is uncertain. Germline V lookup: CDR1 MNHNY, CDR2 SVGAGI (reference sequence). The CDR3 is 15 amino acids. Trimming removed 6 bases at V and 6 bases at J, with 18 bases between.

This rearrangement joins TRBV29-1 to TRBJ1-1; D may be TRBD1 (6 bases). Germline CDR1 is SQVTM and CDR2 is ANQGSEA. The V end was cut by 4 bases, the J end by 5 bases, with 11 bases between. This CDR3 comprises 12 residues. The CDR3 region is CSVVGGRTEAFF. The DNA of the CDR3 is TGCAGCGTTGTGGGGGGGCGTACTGAAGCTTTCTTT. Full variable domain (remainder filled in from reference TRBV29-1 and TRBJ1-1): SAVISQKPSRDICQRGTSLTIQCQVDSQVTMMFWYRQQPGQSLTLIATANQGSEATYESGFVIDKFPISRPNLTFSTLTVSNMSPEDSSIYLCSVVGGRTEAFFGQGTRLTVV.

The V and J genes are TRBV7-9 and TRBJ1-5, with TRBD1 as a possible D gene (6 bases). The V gene's germline CDR1 is SEHNR and CDR2 FQNEAQ (reference sequence). There are 16 residues in the CDR3. V lost 5 bases and J 4 bases, leaving 18 bases between the germline ends. DNA of the CDR3: TGTGCCAGCAGCACAGGGTCTATACTGACTAATCAGCCCCAGCATTTT. As protein: CASSTGSILTNQPQHF.

The genes are TRBV30 and TRBJ2-1; possibly TRBD2 for D (6 bases). V was pared by 5 bases and J by 6 bases, with 8 bases between. Germline V lookup: CDR1 GTSNPN, CDR2 SVGIG (reference sequence). CDR3 length equals 11 residues. The CDR3 nucleotides read TGTGCCTGGGGGAGGAGCAATGAGCAGTTCTTC. This gives the protein CAWGRSNEQFF.

The chain recombines TRBV5-1 with TRBJ1-5, with 10 positions matching TRBD1. The CDR3 totals 15 residues. Trimming removed 4 bases from V and 6 bases from J; junction bases left unmatched: 7. Germline values: CDR1 SGHRS, CDR2 YFSETQ. Here the CDR3 DNA reads TGCGCCAGCAGCCAAGGACAGGGGGAGACTCAGCCCCAGCATTTT. Its protein is CASSQGQGETQPQHF.

V and J are TRBV7-2 and TRBJ1-1; tentative D call: TRBD1 (6 bases). Trimming took off 6 bases at V and 4 bases at J, with 21 bases between the two ends. Germline-derived CDR1 and CDR2 are SGHTA and FQGNSA. The CDR3 has 16 residues. CDR3 bases: TGTGCCAGCAGTCACCTCTCGGGACAAAGAGGCACTGAAGCTTTCTTT. Protein product: CASSHLSGQRGTEAFF.

V and J are TRBV6-6 and TRBJ2-1; possibly TRBD1 for D (6 bases). Germline assignment: CDR1 MNHNY and CDR2 SVGAGI (reference sequence). Trimming pared 5 bases from V and 3 bases from J, leaving 17 bases between. This CDR3 spans 16 amino acids. The CDR3 is CASSKTTGGNYNEQFF. The CDR3 nucleotides read TGTGCCAGCAGTAAGACGACAGGAGGAAACTACAATGAGCAGTTCTTC.

The rearrangement uses TRBV19 and TRBJ2-5, with D possibly being TRBD1 (6 bases). Deletions cut 2 bases from V and 2 bases from J, with 9 bases between. The CDR3 runs to 14 residues. The germline V gene has CDR1 LNHDA and CDR2 SQIVND (reference sequence). As DNA, the CDR3 is TGTGCCAGTAGTATATTGAGGGGGCAAGAGACCCAGTACTTC. This codes for CASSILRGQETQYF. The full variable domain, completed using reference TRBV19 and TRBJ2-5, is DGGITQSPKYLFRKEGQNVTLSCEQNLNHDAMYWYRQDPGQGLRLIYYSQIVNDFQKGDIAEGYSVSREKKESFPLTVTSAQKNPTAFYLCASSILRGQETQYFGPGTRLLVL.